Presented here are 27 T cell receptor beta chains from one specimen sequenced in a study of control samples from healthy donors and cancer patients. The assay was immunoSEQ multiplex PCR, and TCRdb's table has in-frame clones only and misses some. Of more than 20,000 clones listed, more than 75% are singletons. The specimen sequenced was PBMCs. The source of these receptors is a man aged 50 to 59 with lung cancer.

This CDR3 reads CASIPGTSSGNTIYF. DNA of the CDR3: TGTGCCAGCATCCCAGGGACGTCCTCTGGAAACACCATATATTTT. This chain links TRBV28 with TRBJ1-3; D perhaps matches TRBD1 (5 bases). Germline V gene data show CDR1 as MDHEN and CDR2 as SYDVKM. V was trimmed by 7 bases and J by 0 bases, leaving 13 bases between them. The CDR3 contains 15 residues.

This clone was detected a few times. The chain couples TRBV12-3 or TRBV12-4 to TRBJ2-7, with 8 bases identical to TRBD2. CDR3 length: 13 residues. Unmatched junction bases numbered 3, after V lost 5 bases and J lost 3 bases. The CDR3 spells CASSAGTSYEQYF. CDR3 DNA: TGTGCCAGCAGTGCCGGGACTAGCTACGAGCAGTACTTC.

The rearrangement links TRBV6-5 to TRBJ1-1, with 7 bases that match TRBD1. This CDR3 has 14 amino acids. Germline CDR1 reads MNHEY; CDR2 reads SVGAGI. The junction had 11 bases not matched to a gene; V was cut back by 4 bases and J by 9 bases. CDR3 amino acids: CASSSTGAPGKAFF. The CDR3 DNA is TGTGCCAGCAGTTCAACAGGGGCCCCCGGCAAAGCTTTCTTT.

The V call is TRBV7-2, the J call TRBJ2-3; D is undetermined. This CDR3 contains 14 residues. With 5 bases removed from V and 8 bases from J, the gap between germline ends came to 17 bases. Per the germline V gene, CDR1 is SGHTA and CDR2 is FQGNSA. CDR3 loop: CASSPIIDTGTQYF. CDR3 bases: TGTGCCAGCAGCCCCATAATCGACACTGGTACGCAGTATTTT.

This rearrangement joins TRBV12-3 or TRBV12-4 to TRBJ2-1; no firm D call. The CDR3 consists of 12 residues. Trimming removed 0 bases from V and 14 bases from J, with 11 bases in between. The DNA for the CDR3 is TGTGCCAGCAGTTTAGCTACCCCCCCAGAGTTCTTC. Encoded protein: CASSLATPPEFF.

The chain carries TRBV5-1 and TRBJ1-1; D remains unclear. The CDR3 consists of 15 residues. Trimming removed 0 bases from V and 2 bases from J, with 11 bases in between. Germline loops: CDR1 SGHRS, CDR2 YFSETQ. In nucleotides, the CDR3 is TGCGCCAGCAGCTTGGTCAGCCCCGAAAACACTGAAGCTTTCTTT. Encoded protein: CASSLVSPENTEAFF. Variable domain in full (rest from reference TRBV5-1 and TRBJ1-1): KAGVTQTPRYLIKTRGQQVTLSCSPISGHRSVSWYQQTPGQGLQFLFEYFSETQRNKGNFPGRFSGRQFSNSRSEMNVSTLELGDSALYLCASSLVSPENTEAFFGQGTRLTVV.

The chain joins TRBV2 to TRBJ1-6; 7 bases line up with TRBD1. CDR1 is SNHLY, CDR2 FYNNEI, per germline. V gave up 5 bases and J gave up 3 bases; unmatched junction bases: 1. CDR3 size: 14 residues. The CDR3 sequence is CASSWDSYNSPLHF. CDR3 in DNA: TGTGCCAGCAGTTGGGACAGCTATAATTCACCCCTCCACTTT.

This clone has just one count. The rearrangement links TRBV19 to TRBJ2-2, with D unresolved. V dropped 7 bases and J dropped 4 bases, with 13 bases sitting between them. Germline V gives CDR1 LNHDA, CDR2 SQIVND (reference sequence). The CDR3 length is 14 residues. The CDR3 reads CASKRALGTGELFF. In DNA form, the CDR3 reads TGTGCCAGTAAAAGAGCTTTAGGCACCGGGGAGCTGTTTTTT.

This clone came up once. This chain joins TRBV5-1 and TRBJ2-3; 9 bases map to TRBD2. V lost 2 bases and J lost 4; bases outside the gene matches: 8. The CDR3 extends over 16 amino acids. Germline V lookup: CDR1 SGHRS, CDR2 YFSETQ. This CDR3 is CASSFRAGGPPDTQYF. The CDR3 DNA is TGCGCCAGCAGCTTTCGGGCGGGGGGGCCCCCAGATACGCAGTATTTT.

The rearrangement uses TRBV12-3 or TRBV12-4 and TRBJ1-3; maybe TRBD1 (5 bases). V was trimmed by 6 bases and J by 3 bases, leaving 9 bases between them. The CDR3 covers 13 residues. DNA of the CDR3: TGTGCCAGCAGGGGACTCATTGGAAACACCATATATTTT. Its protein is CASRGLIGNTIYF.

This clone was seen only once. The V and J genes are TRBV20-1 and TRBJ2-1, with 8 nucleotides matching TRBD2. The junction had 1 base not matched to a gene; V was cut back by 6 bases and J by 6 bases. In germline, CDR1 is DFQATT, CDR2 SNEGSKA (reference sequence). The CDR3 sequence is 11 residues long. As DNA, the CDR3 is TGCAGTGCGGGACTAGGCAATGAGCAGTTCTTC. Protein product: CSAGLGNEQFF.

This clone has only one observation. The chain uses TRBV19 and TRBJ2-6; possibly TRBD1 for D (5 bases). Germline V gives CDR1 LNHDA, CDR2 SQIVND (reference sequence). The ends were cut back, 5 bases at V and 4 bases at J, with 12 bases in the middle. This CDR3 region has 15 residues. CDR3 sequence: CASSPQGSGANVLTF. CDR3 in DNA: TGTGCCAGTAGTCCTCAGGGATCCGGGGCCAACGTCCTGACTTTC.

This chain connects TRBV19 to TRBJ1-3; weak D call: TRBD1 (5 bases). Trimming took off 6 bases at V and 0 bases at J, with 9 bases between the two ends. Germline-derived CDR1 and CDR2 are LNHDA and SQIVND (reference sequence). This CDR3 is 14 amino acids long. The CDR3 coding sequence is TGTGCCAGTAGGGCAACAGGCTCTGGAAACACCATATATTTT. It specifies CASRATGSGNTIYF.

This chain connects TRBV7-3 to TRBJ2-3, with 13 bases fitting TRBD2. The junction had 3 bases not matched to a gene; V was cut back by 5 bases and J by 4 bases. Germline lookup yields CDR1 SGHTA and CDR2 FQGTGA. The CDR3 length is 15 residues. The chain's CDR3 is CASSQLAGGPDTQYF. The CDR3 DNA is TGTGCCAGCAGCCAACTAGCGGGGGGGCCAGATACGCAGTATTTT.

As concerns this clone: One junction end does not reproduce the germline sequence, and a read error may be involved. J is TRBJ2-6 and V is TRBV5-1; the match to TRBD1 covers 10 bases. The germline V gene encodes CDR1 SGHRS and CDR2 YFSETQ. The length of the CDR3 is 16 residues. CDR3 region: CASRLGQGTGANVLTF. The CDR3 DNA follows: TGCGCCAGCAGGTTGGGACAGGGGACGGGGGCCAACGTCCTGACTTTC.

The J gene is TRBJ1-4, the V gene TRBV29-1; 7 bases agree with TRBD1. The CDR3 is made up of 15 amino acids. Per germline, CDR1 SQVTM and CDR2 ANQGSEA. J was trimmed by 2 bases and V by 6 bases; bases with no gene match: 9. The CDR3 loop reads CSVATGFSTNEKLFF. The CDR3 nucleotides read TGCAGCGTCGCGACAGGGTTCTCGACTAATGAAAAACTGTTTTTT.

The rearrangement uses TRBV5-1 and TRBJ2-7; 11 positions agree with TRBD2. V lost 3 bases and J lost 6; bases outside the gene matches: 2. This CDR3 is 13 amino acids long. Germline V lookup: CDR1 SGHRS, CDR2 YFSETQ. As DNA, the CDR3 is TGCGCCAGCAGCTCGGGACTAGCGGCCGAGCAGTACTTC. Encoded protein: CASSSGLAAEQYF.

The J gene is TRBJ2-7, the V gene TRBV5-6, with D unresolved. The CDR3 totals 15 residues. Germline V gene sequence: CDR1 SGHDT, CDR2 YYEEEE. The V and J ends lost 0 bases and 2 bases respectively, with 12 bases between them. The CDR3 region has the DNA TGTGCCAGCAGCTTGGTTCCGTTCAGCCCCTACGAGCAGTACTTC. This codes for CASSLVPFSPYEQYF.

The genes are TRBV27 and TRBJ2-5; 9 nucleotides agree with TRBD2. V was clipped by 4 bases and J by 3 bases; unmatched bases: 9. The CDR3 runs 16 residues. Germline values: CDR1 MNHEY, CDR2 SMNVEV (reference sequence). For the CDR3, the DNA is TGTGCCAGCAGTTCACGGCGGACTAGCGAAGAAGAGACCCAGTACTTC. Encoded protein: CASSSRRTSEEETQYF.

The chain has TRBV3-1 (or the pseudogene TRBV3-2) and TRBJ2-6, with D maybe TRBD1 (6 bases). V dropped 0 bases and J dropped 0 bases, with 12 bases sitting between them. This CDR3 spans 18 amino acids. Germline V gene sequence: CDR1 LGHDT, CDR2 YNNKEL (reference sequence). DNA of the CDR3: TGTGCCAGCAGCCAAGAAATGGGGGCGGCCTCTGGGGCCAACGTCCTGACTTTC. Protein sequence: CASSQEMGAASGANVLTF.

This clone has a single count. The chain employs TRBV14 and TRBJ2-7; tentatively, D is TRBD2 (6 bases). The ends were cut back, 1 base at V and 2 bases at J, with 9 bases in the middle. The CDR3 totals 14 residues. Germline values: CDR1 SGHDN, CDR2 FVKESK. The CDR3 spells CASSQAWGAYEQYF. In DNA form, the CDR3 reads TGTGCCAGCAGCCAAGCTTGGGGGGCCTACGAGCAGTACTTC. The whole variable domain, remainder taken from reference TRBV14 and TRBJ2-7, is EAGVTQFPSHSVIEKGQTVTLRCDPISGHDNLYWYRRVMGKEIKFLLHFVKESKQDESGMPNNRFLAERTGGTYSTLKVQPAELEDSGVYFCASSQAWGAYEQYFGPGTRLTVT.

This rearrangement joins TRBV18 to TRBJ1-2; maybe TRBD1 (5 bases). Germline assignment: CDR1 KGHSH and CDR2 LQKENI. Trimming left V 6 bases short and J 4 bases short, with 15 bases between. The CDR3 length is 14 residues. Here the CDR3 DNA reads TGTGCCAGCTCCTCCGACGGGGGTCGCTATGGCTACACCTTC. Translating gives CASSSDGGRYGYTF. The variable domain in full, completed from reference TRBV18 and TRBJ1-2, reads NAGVMQNPRHLVRRRGQEARLRCSPMKGHSHVYWYRQLPEEGLKFMVYLQKENIIDESGMPKERFSAEFPKEGPSILRIQQVVRGDSAAYFCASSSDGGRYGYTFGSGTRLTVV.

This rearrangement joins TRBV6-7 to TRBJ1-1; D is ambiguous. TRBV6-7 is noted as an ORF with a role that remains uncertain. This CDR3 has 12 residues. Trimming stripped 5 bases from V and 1 base from J, with 5 bases between. The CDR3 DNA follows: TGTGCCAGCAGTACAACGAACACTGAAGCTTTCTTT. This gives the protein CASSTTNTEAFF.

The rearrangement links TRBV24-1 to TRBJ2-7; maybe TRBD1 (5 bases). The V gene's germline CDR1 is KGHDR and CDR2 SFDVKD. Trimming removed 3 bases from V and 5 bases from J, with 31 bases in between. This CDR3 region has 20 residues. The CDR3 spells CATSDPLTWAGWWSMDEQYF. In DNA, the CDR3 is TGTGCCACCAGTGATCCGCTCACATGGGCAGGGTGGTGGAGCATGGACGAGCAGTACTTC.

The chain carries TRBV6-5 and TRBJ1-4; D is undetermined. Germline lookup yields CDR1 MNHEY and CDR2 SVGAGI. CDR3 length equals 13 residues. V shed 2 bases and J shed 6 bases, with 7 bases lying between them. The CDR3 loop reads CASSYRSDEKLFF. DNA for the CDR3: TGTGCCAGCAGTTACCGATCCGATGAAAAACTGTTTTTT.

Of note for this clone: The junction differs from germline at one of its ends, possibly a read error. The rearrangement links TRBV7-7 to TRBJ1-5; 7 nucleotides line up with TRBD1. Germline assignment: CDR1 SSHAT and CDR2 FNYEAQ (reference sequence). The CDR3 loop spans 14 amino acids. For the CDR3, the DNA is TGTGCTAGCAGCCGACAGGGTGAGGGTCAGCCCCAGCATTTT. It yields the protein CASSRQGEGQPQHF.

This rearrangement joins TRBV14 to TRBJ2-3; no clear D gene. CDR3 size: 14 residues. Germline V gene lookup returns CDR1 SGHDN and CDR2 FVKESK. The V and J ends lost 0 bases and 2 bases respectively, with 6 bases between them. CDR3 bases: TGTGCCAGCAGCCAAGATCACCCCACAGATACGCAGTATTTT. It specifies CASSQDHPTDTQYF.